A selection of T cell receptor beta chains follows, all from one sample in a study of control samples from healthy donors and cancer patients. Profiled with immunoSEQ multiplex PCR; TCRdb holds only in-frame clones, not every one. This table has around 100,000 clones, just under 95% appearing once. Source material: blood. The source is a human donor in good health. The donor label of this sample is uncertain. The CDR3 runs from the conserved cysteine through the conserved F or W. D genes are given only for firm matches. Clone size is shown for a subset of rows, as once, few, many or a class of expanded clone.

j_gene,d_gene,v_gene,abundance,CDR3nt,CDR3aa
TRBJ1-5,TRBD1,TRBV6-2/TRBV6-3,-,TGTGCCAGCAGTTACTCGACCCTGGACAGGGGGCTGGGTCAGCCCCAGCATTTT,CASSYSTLDRGLGQPQHF
TRBJ2-7,-,TRBV19,-,TGTGCCAGTAGTATTCGCGGGACGGACCCCTACGAGCAGTACTTC,CASSIRGTDPYEQYF
TRBJ1-6,TRBD1,TRBV28,-,TGTGCCAGCAGTTATAACCCTTACGTAAAGCCGGGACAGGGTTCACCCCTCCACTTT,CASSYNPYVKPGQGSPLHF
TRBJ2-2,TRBD2,TRBV6-4,-,TGTGCCAGCAGTGACTCAGCGGGGGGGCCCGGGGAGCTGTTTTTT,CASSDSAGGPGELFF
TRBJ2-7,-,TRBV6-5,-,TGTGCCAGCGGGGGTGGGGGATGGACCTACGAGCAGTACTTC,CASGGGGWTYEQYF
TRBJ2-7,-,TRBV7-6,-,TGTGCCAGCAGCTTACAAGGGACCCTTACCTACGAGCAGTACTTC,CASSLQGTLTYEQYF
TRBJ1-5,-,TRBV24-1,-,TGTGCCACCAGTAGGGCAGGGGATCAGCCCCAGCATTTT,CATSRAGDQPQHF
TRBJ2-3,-,TRBV28,-,TGTGTCAGCAGTCTTGTCCGGGGTGGCACAGATACGCAGTATTTT,CVSSLVRGGTDTQYF
TRBJ1-1,-,TRBV6-6,once,TGTGCCAGCACCCTTTCACAGGGAGGAGAGACTGAAGCTTTCTTT,CASTLSQGGETEAFF
TRBJ1-5,-,TRBV28,-,TGTGCCAGCAGTTTCCGCTACGGGTCCCAGCATTTT,CASSFRYGSQHF
TRBJ1-6,-,TRBV7-2,-,TGTGCCAGCAGCCCCGAATCGGGTGGTAACTCACCCCTCCACTTT,CASSPESGGNSPLHF
TRBJ1-1,TRBD1,TRBV24-1,-,TGTGCCACCAGTGATCCCGGGACAGGGTCCACTGAAGCTTTCTTT,CATSDPGTGSTEAFF
TRBJ1-5,TRBD1,TRBV29-1,-,TGCAGCGCCTTTGAGGGGACAGGAGATAATCAGCCCCAGCATTTT,CSAFEGTGDNQPQHF
TRBJ1-3,-,TRBV5-1,-,TGCGCCAGCAGCTTGCTACAGGCTGGAAACACCATATATTTT,CASSLLQAGNTIYF
TRBJ1-3,-,TRBV6-1,-,TGTGCCAGCAGTGAAGCTATGGTCCAGGGCCTGGGTGGAAACACCATATATTTT,CASSEAMVQGLGGNTIYF
TRBJ2-5,-,TRBV6-6,-,TGTGCCAGCAGACTGACTAGATCAGAGACCCAGTACTTC,CASRLTRSETQYF
TRBJ2-2,TRBD2,TRBV2,-,TGTGCCAGCTTTGGATGGGGACTAGCGGGGGCCGGGGAGCTGTTTTTT,CASFGWGLAGAGELFF
TRBJ2-7,TRBD1,TRBV2,once,TGTGCCAGCAGTGAAGTCTGGGCGACAGGGCTATTTAACGACGAGCAGTACTTC,CASSEVWATGLFNDEQYF
TRBJ2-1,TRBD1,TRBV9,-,TGTGCCAGCAGCTTAAGAACCGGGACAGGGGACAATGAGCAGTTCTTC,CASSLRTGTGDNEQFF
TRBJ1-2,TRBD1,TRBV10-3,-,TGTGCCATCAGTGACACACAGGGGTTGGGCTACACCTTC,CAISDTQGLGYTF
TRBJ1-5,-,TRBV6-1,-,TGTGCCAGCAGTGAATTGGGGGTAGGACAGCCCCAGCATTTT,CASSELGVGQPQHF
TRBJ1-2,TRBD1,TRBV9,-,TGTGCCAGCAGCCCGACGCCCCCTCAACAGGGGTACTATGGCTACACCTTC,CASSPTPPQQGYYGYTF
TRBJ2-5,-,TRBV15,-,TGTGCCACCAGCAGACTACTCGACCCCCAAGAGACCCAGTACTTC,CATSRLLDPQETQYF
TRBJ1-2,-,TRBV28,-,TGTGCCAGCAGTTCTGGGACGTTTTATGGCTACACCTTC,CASSSGTFYGYTF
TRBJ1-1,-,TRBV6-6,-,TGTGCCAGCAGTGGTAACACTGAAGCTTTCTTT,CASSGNTEAFF
TRBJ1-4,-,TRBV9,-,TGTGCCAGCAGCGCTCAGGGAACTAATGAAAAACTGTTTTTT,CASSAQGTNEKLFF
TRBJ2-4,-,TRBV19,-,TGTGCCAGTAGTATAGTTCCGGGTGGAGAACGAGCCAAAAACATTCAGTACTTC,CASSIVPGGERAKNIQYF
TRBJ1-2,-,TRBV5-5,once,TGTGCCAGCACCATTTTGGAGACAGACATTAACTATGGCTACACCTTC,CASTILETDINYGYTF
TRBJ2-3,-,TRBV6-5,-,TGTGCCAGCCCCGGTTTGAGCACAGATACGCAGTATTTT,CASPGLSTDTQYF
TRBJ2-2,-,TRBV5-4,-,TGTGCCAGCAGCGACCGGACCGTTAACACCGGGGAGCTGTTTTTT,CASSDRTVNTGELFF
TRBJ2-1,-,TRBV27,-,TGTGCCAGCAGCTCCCGTCGGGCCAATGAGCAGTTCTTC,CASSSRRANEQFF
TRBJ1-4,TRBD1,TRBV4-1,-,TGCGCCAGCAGCCAAGATCCCCTGACAGGGGCCCGAAATGAAAAACTGTTTTTT,CASSQDPLTGARNEKLFF
TRBJ1-5,-,TRBV5-4,-,TGTGCCAGCAGCCCCTCGCCGGGGTTGGTTCAGCCCCAGCATTTT,CASSPSPGLVQPQHF
TRBJ1-6,TRBD1,TRBV14,-,TGTGCCAGCAGCCCATACAGGGGGCCGAGCTCCTATAATTCACCCCTCCACTTT,CASSPYRGPSSYNSPLHF
TRBJ2-3,-,TRBV10-3,-,TGTGCCTCTTCTCCGCGAGATACGCAGTATTTT,CASSPRDTQYF
TRBJ1-6,TRBD1,TRBV6-6,few,TGTGCCAGCAGTTACGGCCAGGGGGGTGGACCCCTCCACTTT,CASSYGQGGGPLHF
TRBJ1-3,-,TRBV2,-,TGTGCCAGCCGGGGCAACTCTGGAAACACCATATATTTT,CASRGNSGNTIYF
TRBJ1-4,-,TRBV27,-,TGTGCCAGCAGGGTTCCTGAAAAACTGTTTTTT,CASRVPEKLFF
TRBJ1-2,TRBD1,TRBV6-5,-,TGTGCCAGCAGGGCTGGACAGGGAAGCGGCTACACCTTC,CASRAGQGSGYTF
TRBJ1-6,-,TRBV5-1,-,TGCGCCAGCAGCCCTGAGGACCAACGCGGCTCACCCCTCCACTTT,CASSPEDQRGSPLHF
TRBJ2-2,TRBD2,TRBV11-2,-,TGTGCCAGCAGCTTCCTCGGGGGGAGCCTGTCCGGGGAGCTGTTTTTT,CASSFLGGSLSGELFF
TRBJ1-5,TRBD1,TRBV6-5,-,TGTGCCAGCAGCGGGACAGGGCTACAGCCCCAGCATTTT,CASSGTGLQPQHF
TRBJ2-2,TRBD2,TRBV18,-,TGTGCCAGCTCCGGGACTAGCGGGGGGCCGAACACCGGGGAGCTGTTTTTT,CASSGTSGGPNTGELFF
TRBJ1-5,-,TRBV6-2/TRBV6-3,-,TGTGCCAGCAGTCCACAATTAGATCAGCCCCAGCATTTT,CASSPQLDQPQHF
TRBJ1-5,-,TRBV15,once,TGTGCCACCAGCAGAGATCAGGGGAGGAGGCAGCCCCAGCATTTT,CATSRDQGRRQPQHF
TRBJ1-1,-,TRBV2,-,TGTGCCAGCCGCCGGGACGGTCGCACTGAAGCTTTCTTT,CASRRDGRTEAFF
TRBJ1-6,-,TRBV6-5,once,TGTGCCAGCAGTATCGATACCTATAATTCACCCCTCCACTTT,CASSIDTYNSPLHF
TRBJ2-7,-,TRBV28,-,TGTGCCAGCAGTCTCTACGAGCAGTACTTC,CASSLYEQYF
TRBJ1-1,-,TRBV7-2,-,TGTGCCAGCAGCTTAGCGCTGGAGGCCGGCACTGAAGCTTTCTTT,CASSLALEAGTEAFF
TRBJ2-7,TRBD2,TRBV6-2/TRBV6-3,-,TGTGCCAGCAGTTACCCCTCCCGGAGCGGGGGGGCCGCGGTCGCTCTTTACGAGCAGTACTTC,CASSYPSRSGGAAVALYEQYF